This TCR beta chain was retrieved from a study of T cell repertoires in cytomegalovirus infection. The wider study: Selected CMV epitopes included recently identified HLA-C-restricted ones as well as well-studied HLA-B-restricted ones. Both a matching HLA type and CMV infection were indicated by public TCR beta signatures.

TCRdb called the reads again in MiXCR, with one record for every CDR3 protein. The sample contains about a million distinct CDR3 sequences, around 30% of which appear only once. The table lists this clonotype with a few counts. The antigen is not known. Looked up from germline, CDR1 is MNHEY and CDR2 is SVGAGI. The V and J ends lost 2 bases and 2 bases respectively, with 9 bases between them. This CDR3 has 14 residues. Study-level results: Carriage of CMV together with the relevant HLA was identifiable through cumulative public TCR beta family frequency.

This clonotype originated in a human donor in good health (CMV status not recorded). Some clones in this sample may be carry-over from other donors' samples. Sample: cultured CD8+ T cells from PBMCs, taken from culture after CMV antigen stimulation. The chain recombines TRBV6-5 with TRBJ2-5; possible D gene TRBD2, 5 bases. CDR3 protein: CASSYLGVQETQYF. DNA for the CDR3: TGTGCCAGCAGTTACCTCGGGGTACAAGAGACCCAGTACTTC.